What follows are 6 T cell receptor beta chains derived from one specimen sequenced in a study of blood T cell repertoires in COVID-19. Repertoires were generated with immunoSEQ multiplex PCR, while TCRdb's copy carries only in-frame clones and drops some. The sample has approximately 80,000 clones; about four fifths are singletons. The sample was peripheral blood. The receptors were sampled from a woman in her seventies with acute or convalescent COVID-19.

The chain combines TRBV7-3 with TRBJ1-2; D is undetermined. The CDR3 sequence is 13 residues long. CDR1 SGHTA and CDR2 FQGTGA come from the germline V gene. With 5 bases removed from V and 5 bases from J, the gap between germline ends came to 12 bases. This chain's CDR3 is CASSAPGSYGYTF. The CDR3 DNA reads TGTGCCAGCAGCGCGCCGGGATCATATGGCTACACCTTC.

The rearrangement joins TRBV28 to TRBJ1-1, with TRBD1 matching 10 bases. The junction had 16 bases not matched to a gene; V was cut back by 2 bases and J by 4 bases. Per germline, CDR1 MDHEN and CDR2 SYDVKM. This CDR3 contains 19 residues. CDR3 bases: TGTGCCAGCAGTTTACGCCCAGGGCAGACAGGGGGCAGGGGCACTGAAGCTTTCTTT. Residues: CASSLRPGQTGGRGTEAFF.

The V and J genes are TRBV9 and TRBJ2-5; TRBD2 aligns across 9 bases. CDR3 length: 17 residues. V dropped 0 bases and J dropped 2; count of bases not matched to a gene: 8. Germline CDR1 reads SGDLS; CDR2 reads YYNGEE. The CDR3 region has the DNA TGTGCCAGCAGCGTAGGTTTTAGCGGGGGCCAACAAGAGACCCAGTACTTC. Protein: CASSVGFSGGQQETQYF.

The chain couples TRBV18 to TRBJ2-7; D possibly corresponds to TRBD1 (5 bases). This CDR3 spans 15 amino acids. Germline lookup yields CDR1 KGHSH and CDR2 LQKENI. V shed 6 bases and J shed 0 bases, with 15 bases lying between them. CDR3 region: CASSQTTAPSYEQYF. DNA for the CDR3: TGTGCCAGCTCGCAGACGACAGCCCCCTCCTACGAGCAGTACTTC.

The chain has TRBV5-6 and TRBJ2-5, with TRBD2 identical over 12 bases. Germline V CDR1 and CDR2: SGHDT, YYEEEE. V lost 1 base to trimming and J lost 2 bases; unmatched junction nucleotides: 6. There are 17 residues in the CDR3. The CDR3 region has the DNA TGTGCCAGCAGCTTGCTGGGCCTAGCGGGGGGGCAAGAGACCCAGTACTTC. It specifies CASSLLGLAGGQETQYF.

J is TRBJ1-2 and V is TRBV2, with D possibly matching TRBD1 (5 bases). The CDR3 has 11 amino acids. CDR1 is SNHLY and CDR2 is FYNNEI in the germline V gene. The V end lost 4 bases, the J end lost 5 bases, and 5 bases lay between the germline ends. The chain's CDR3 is CASSAGYGYTF. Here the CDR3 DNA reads TGTGCCAGCAGTGCAGGGTATGGCTACACCTTC. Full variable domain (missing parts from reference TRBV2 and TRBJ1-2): EPEVTQTPSHQVTQMGQEVILRCVPISNHLYFYWYRQILGQKVEFLVSFYNNEISEKSEIFDDQFSVERPDGSNFTLKIRSTKLEDSAMYFCASSAGYGYTFGSGTRLTVV.